This T cell receptor beta chain was identified in a study of blood T cell repertoires in COVID-19. The CDR3 length is 12 residues. Germline V gives CDR1 SGHTA, CDR2 FQGNSA. The V gene lost 1 base and the J gene lost 5 bases, with 6 bases spanning the gap. Clones were read by immunoSEQ multiplex PCR, and TCRdb kept only the in-frame ones, dropping some. The sample has 120,000 or so clones, roughly four fifths seen once. This chain links TRBV7-2 with TRBJ2-7, with D perhaps matching TRBD1 (5 bases). The receptor's source is a woman aged 55-70 years with acute or convalescent COVID-19. The sequencing input was peripheral blood. CDR3 amino acids: CASSLVGDEQYF. The DNA of the CDR3 is TGTGCCAGCAGCTTAGTAGGGGACGAGCAGTACTTC.